The rows below give T cell receptor beta chains drawn from one sample of a study of T cell responses to AZD1222 COVID-19 vaccine. The table came from immunoSEQ multiplex PCR; TCRdb's copy has only in-frame clones and leaves some out. The sample includes 90,000 to 150,000 clones, about 90% of them seen just once. Material: peripheral blood, obtained on day 0 of AZD1222 vaccination. Receptors were obtained from an adult in good health. Each CDR3 is given without its conserved first and last residue. Clone size is given for some rows only: seen once, a few or many times, or a class if the clone is expanded.

13,TRBV7-9,NA,ASSRLPGQGTEAF
11,TRBV7-9,NA,ASSLEANEKLF
12,TRBV11-2,NA,ASSLGFQSVGYT
12,TRBV7-9,once,ASTNTLTPDTIY
10,TRBV2,NA,ASSQGDYGYT
10,TRBV28,NA,ASSFGGSPLH
11,TRBV11-3,NA,ASSQFLETEAF
14,TRBV5-1,NA,ASSLGLWLGLNIQY
13,TRBV6-1,NA,ASSEGTGVDNEQF
12,TRBV11-2,NA,ASSIGQSSSPLH
12,TRBV7-9,NA,ASRPGTGGREQY
9,TRBV13,NA,ASSAGSGYT
16,TRBV5-1,NA,ASSLGKNGVFLADTQY
14,TRBV9,few,ASSGADSFLRDEQY
15,TRBV30,NA,AWSVSLLSDSGNTIY
11,TRBV18,NA,ASSPDSYNEQF
11,TRBV19,NA,AGEGGPGGGYT
11,TRBV10-3,NA,ATLQGSEYGYT
14,TRBV19,NA,ASSLSSGTGIEKLF
12,TRBV6-5,once,ASRRLQGSYEQY
11,TRBV18,NA,ASSPFRDTEAF
15,TRBV28,NA,ASSPERSRSYNSPLH
17,TRBV12-5,NA,ASGLALLTGTGRGSPLH
9,TRBV19,NA,ASSLYTEAF
15,TRBV5-1,NA,ASSYSSGTGKVLPIY
12,TRBV5-1,NA,ASKDFVGGGGYT
9,TRBV12-3/TRBV12-4,NA,ASSFNSPLH
14,TRBV6-5,NA,ASSYSGTGSNSPLH
11,TRBV6-2/TRBV6-3,NA,ASSQDWNQPQH
12,TRBV7-8,NA,ASSFRVLRETQY
12,TRBV19,NA,ASHREKGHQPQH
13,TRBV4-2,NA,ASSQRQGGNTEAF
13,TRBV3-1/TRBV3-2,NA,ASSQPQGADTEAF
13,TRBV9,NA,ASSAKTGQGSEQF
14,TRBV4-2,NA,ASSQVRTDPNEKLF
10,TRBV18,NA,ASSPDPGTQY
11,TRBV29-1,NA,SVEAPSRDGYT
14,TRBV19,NA,ASSMRYQDANYEQY
13,TRBV5-1,NA,ASRSGGQAAGELF
10,TRBV24-1,NA,ARDTYGYEQF
9,TRBV3-1/TRBV3-2,once,ASSQVAEQF
13,TRBV2,NA,ASSERLARDNEQF
14,TRBV5-1,NA,ASSLSRQAKNEKLF
14,TRBV10-1,NA,ASSESVGANTGELF
9,TRBV29-1,once,SVRDGVEQY
11,TRBV7-3,NA,ASSPQKPGEAF
10,TRBV30,NA,AWSVYLRGYT
12,TRBV7-3,NA,ASSLGTGSAEAF
11,TRBV6-4,NA,ASSDPFTDTQY
13,TRBV2,NA,ASSGVWGSTGELF
12,TRBV5-1,NA,ASSLGDKEDEAF
12,TRBV28,NA,ASLPHREGYEQY
11,TRBV11-3,NA,ASSPSRDYEQY